This T cell receptor beta chain appears in the sequencing data of a study of T cell clonality in common variable immunodeficiency. Study results and limitations: Common variable immunodeficiency TCR beta sequences reportedly had fewer deletions and N-nucleotide insertions.

This clone was counted many times. What it binds is not known. Read sequence stops 3 residues before the CDR3 end, and the germline J gene provides the missing end. Trimming pared 6 bases from V and 0 bases from J, leaving 12 bases between. The germline CDR1 and CDR2 sequences are DFQATT and SNEGSKA (reference sequence). CDR3 length equals 14 residues. The repertoire was sequenced with immunoSEQ multiplex PCR; TCRdb's copy has only in-frame clones and lacks some. The sample counts about 33,000 clones, none seen once; the ten largest own less than 8%. Sequencing input: peripheral blood mononuclear cells. The sequence derives from a human donor with common variable immunodeficiency. The gene calls are TRBV20-1 and TRBJ1-3; TRBD1 is a possible D gene (6 bases). The CDR3 protein is CSAINRASGNTIYF. The covered CDR3 bases are TGCAGTGCGATTAACAGGGCCTCTGGAAACACC.